This record concerns one T cell receptor beta chain sequence. Its antigen is not identified. Amplified TCR beta CDR3 regions derived from RNA transcripts. The primer set for the first-round RT-PCR of the TCR CDR3 was HTBI. TCRdb reanalysed the multiplex PCR reads using MiXCR and keeps one entry per CDR3 protein. The sample holds more than 350,000 distinct CDR3 sequences, roughly 15% seen once. This entry belongs to a study of T cells in Graves' hyperthyroidism and ophthalmopathy. General study points: Appearing also in blood were most of the thyroid clonotypes expanded above 0.001.

Losses at the gene ends were 4 bases for V and 6 bases for J; bases not matched to a gene: 4. CDR1 is SGHVS and CDR2 is FQNEAQ in the germline V gene. The CDR3 has 14 amino acids. The chain combines TRBV7-8 with TRBJ2-4; TRBD1 aligns across 9 bases. Sequenced input: blood. This receptor was identified in a woman aged 55-69 years with Graves' ophthalmopathy. CDR3 coding DNA: TGTGCCAGCAGCTCGGGACAGGGTCCAAACATTCAGTACTTC. This gives the protein CASSSGQGPNIQYF.